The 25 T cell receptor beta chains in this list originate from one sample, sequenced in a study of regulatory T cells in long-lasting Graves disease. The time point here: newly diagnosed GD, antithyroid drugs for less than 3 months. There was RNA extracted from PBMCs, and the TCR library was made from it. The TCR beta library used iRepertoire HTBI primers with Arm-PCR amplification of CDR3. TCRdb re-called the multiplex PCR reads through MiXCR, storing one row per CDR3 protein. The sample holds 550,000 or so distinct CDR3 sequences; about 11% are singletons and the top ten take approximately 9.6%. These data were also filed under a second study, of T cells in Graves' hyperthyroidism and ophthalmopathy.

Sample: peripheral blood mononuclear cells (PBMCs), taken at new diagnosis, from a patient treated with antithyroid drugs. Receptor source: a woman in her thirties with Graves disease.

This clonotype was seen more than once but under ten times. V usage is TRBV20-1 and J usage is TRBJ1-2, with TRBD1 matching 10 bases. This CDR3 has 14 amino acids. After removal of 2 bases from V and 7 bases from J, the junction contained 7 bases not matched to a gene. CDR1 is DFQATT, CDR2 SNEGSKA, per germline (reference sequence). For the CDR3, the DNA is TGCAGTGCTAGACCGGGACAGGGGTGGGGTGGCTACACCTTC. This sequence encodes CSARPGQGWGGYTF.

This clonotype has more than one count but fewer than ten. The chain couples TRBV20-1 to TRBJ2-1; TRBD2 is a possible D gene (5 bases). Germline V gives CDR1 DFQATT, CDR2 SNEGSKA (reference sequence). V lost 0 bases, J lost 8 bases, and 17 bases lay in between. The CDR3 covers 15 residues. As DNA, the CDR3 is TGCAGTGCTAGAGATTGGGAGCGTTGGGGTTATGAGCAGTTCTTC. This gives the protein CSARDWERWGYEQFF.

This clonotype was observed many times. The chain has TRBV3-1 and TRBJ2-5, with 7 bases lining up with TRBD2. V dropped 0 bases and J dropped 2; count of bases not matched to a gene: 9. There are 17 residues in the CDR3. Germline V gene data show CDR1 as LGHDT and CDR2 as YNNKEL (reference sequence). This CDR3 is CASSQDRGKAGQETQYF. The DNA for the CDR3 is TGTGCCAGCAGCCAAGATCGAGGGAAAGCGGGGCAAGAGACCCAGTACTTC.

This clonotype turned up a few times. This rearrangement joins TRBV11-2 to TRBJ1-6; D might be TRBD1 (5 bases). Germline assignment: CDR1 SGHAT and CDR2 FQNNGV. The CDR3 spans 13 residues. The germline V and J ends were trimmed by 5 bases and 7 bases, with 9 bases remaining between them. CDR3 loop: CASSRAGNSPLHF. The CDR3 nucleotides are TGTGCCAGCAGCCGCGCAGGGAATTCACCCCTCCACTTT.

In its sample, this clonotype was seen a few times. The CDR3 bases are TGTGCCAGCAGTCGGACGAGGTATCGCGGTGAAAAACTGTTTTTT. It yields the protein CASSRTRYRGEKLFF. This chain uses TRBV27 with TRBJ1-4; no definite D call. The CDR3 covers 15 residues. Germline values: CDR1 MNHEY, CDR2 SMNVEV (reference sequence). Trimming stripped 5 bases from V and 7 bases from J, with 17 bases between.

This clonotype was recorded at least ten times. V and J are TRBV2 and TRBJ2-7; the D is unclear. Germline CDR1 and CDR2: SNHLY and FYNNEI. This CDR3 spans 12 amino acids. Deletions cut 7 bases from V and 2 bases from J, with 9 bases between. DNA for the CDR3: TGTGCCAGCACGACTGCCACCTACGAGCAGTACTTC. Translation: CASTTATYEQYF.

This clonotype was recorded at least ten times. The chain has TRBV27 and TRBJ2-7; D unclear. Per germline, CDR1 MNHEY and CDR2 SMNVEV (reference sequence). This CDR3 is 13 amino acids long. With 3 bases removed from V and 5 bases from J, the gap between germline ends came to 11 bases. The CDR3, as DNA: TGTGCCAGCAGTTTGAGAGAGATGGACGAGCAGTACTTC. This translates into CASSLREMDEQYF.

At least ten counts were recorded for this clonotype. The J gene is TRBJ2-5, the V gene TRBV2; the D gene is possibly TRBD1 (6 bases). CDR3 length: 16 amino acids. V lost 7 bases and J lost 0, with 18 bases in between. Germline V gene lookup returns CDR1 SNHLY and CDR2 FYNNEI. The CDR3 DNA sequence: TGTGCCAGCACACTACCCCTTACAGGGAACCAAGAGACCCAGTACTTC. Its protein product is CASTLPLTGNQETQYF.

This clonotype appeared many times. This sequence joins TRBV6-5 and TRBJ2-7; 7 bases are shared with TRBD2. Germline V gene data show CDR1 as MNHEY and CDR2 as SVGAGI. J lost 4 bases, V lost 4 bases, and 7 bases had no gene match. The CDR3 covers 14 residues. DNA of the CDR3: TGTGCCAGCAGTTCCTGGACTAGTCAGTACGAGCAGTACTTC. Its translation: CASSSWTSQYEQYF.

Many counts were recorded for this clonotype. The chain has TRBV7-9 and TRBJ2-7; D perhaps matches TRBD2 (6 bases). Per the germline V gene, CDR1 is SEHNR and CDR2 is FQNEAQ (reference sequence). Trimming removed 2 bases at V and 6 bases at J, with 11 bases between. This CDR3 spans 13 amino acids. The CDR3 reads CASSLSTSTEQYF. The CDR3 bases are TGTGCCAGCAGCTTAAGTACTAGCACCGAGCAGTACTTC.

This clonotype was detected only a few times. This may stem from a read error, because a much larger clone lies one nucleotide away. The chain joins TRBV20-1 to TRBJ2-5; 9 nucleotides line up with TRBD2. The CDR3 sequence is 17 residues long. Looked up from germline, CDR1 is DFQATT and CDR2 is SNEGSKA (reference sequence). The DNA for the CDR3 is TGCAGTGCTAGAGATTGGGGTTCGGGACTAGCCAAAGAGGCCCAGTACTTC. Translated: CSARDWGSGLAKEAQYF.

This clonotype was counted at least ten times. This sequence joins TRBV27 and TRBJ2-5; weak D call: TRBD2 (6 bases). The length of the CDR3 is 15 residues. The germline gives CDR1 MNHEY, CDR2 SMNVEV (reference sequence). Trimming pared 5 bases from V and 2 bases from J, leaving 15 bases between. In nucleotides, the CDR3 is TGTGCCAGCAGTCTAATTGGAGGGTGGCAAGAGACCCAGTACTTC. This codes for CASSLIGGWQETQYF.

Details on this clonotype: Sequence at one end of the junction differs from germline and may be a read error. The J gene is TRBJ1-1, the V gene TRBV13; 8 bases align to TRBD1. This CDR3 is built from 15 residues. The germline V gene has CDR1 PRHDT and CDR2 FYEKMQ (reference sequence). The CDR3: CASSSGTGGNTEALF. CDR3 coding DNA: TGTGCCAGCAGCTCGGGAACAGGGGGAAACACTGAAGCTCTCTTT.

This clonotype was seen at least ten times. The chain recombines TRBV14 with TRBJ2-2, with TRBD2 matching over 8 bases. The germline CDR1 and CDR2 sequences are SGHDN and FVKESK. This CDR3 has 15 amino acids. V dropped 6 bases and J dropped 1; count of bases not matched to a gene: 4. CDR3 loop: CASSPGLVNTGELFF. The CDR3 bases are TGTGCCAGCAGTCCGGGACTAGTGAACACCGGGGAGCTGTTTTTT.

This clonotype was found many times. Here the CDR3 reads CSLRVYNEQFF. The CDR3 DNA reads TGCAGCCTACGCGTTTACAATGAGCAGTTCTTC. J is TRBJ2-1 and V is TRBV20-1; D call uncertain. The CDR3 runs to 11 residues. Germline V gene lookup returns CDR1 DFQATT and CDR2 SNEGSKA (reference sequence).

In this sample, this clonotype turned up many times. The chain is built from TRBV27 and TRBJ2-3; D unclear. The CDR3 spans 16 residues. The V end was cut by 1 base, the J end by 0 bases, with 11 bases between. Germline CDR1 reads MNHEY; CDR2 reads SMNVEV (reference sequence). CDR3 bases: TGTGCCAGCAGTTTATGGGCAGGCGGAAGCACAGATACGCAGTATTTT. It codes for CASSLWAGGSTDTQYF.

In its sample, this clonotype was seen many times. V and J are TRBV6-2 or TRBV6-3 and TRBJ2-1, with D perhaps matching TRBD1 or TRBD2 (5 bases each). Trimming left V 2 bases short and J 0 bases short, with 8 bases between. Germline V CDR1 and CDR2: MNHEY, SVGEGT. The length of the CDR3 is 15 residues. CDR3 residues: CASSYGDLSYNEQFF. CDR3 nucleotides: TGTGCCAGCAGTTACGGGGACCTCTCCTACAATGAGCAGTTCTTC.

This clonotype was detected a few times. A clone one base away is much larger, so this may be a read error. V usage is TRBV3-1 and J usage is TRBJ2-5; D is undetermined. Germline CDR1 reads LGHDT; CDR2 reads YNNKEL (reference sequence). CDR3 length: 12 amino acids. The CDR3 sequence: CTSSQVPETQYF. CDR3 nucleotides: TGTACCAGCAGCCAAGTACCAGAGACCCAGTACTTC.

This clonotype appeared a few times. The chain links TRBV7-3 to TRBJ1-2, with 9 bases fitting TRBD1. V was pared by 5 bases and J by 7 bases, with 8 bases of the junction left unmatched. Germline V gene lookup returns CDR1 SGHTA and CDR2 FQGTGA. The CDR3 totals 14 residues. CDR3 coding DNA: TGTGCCAGCAGCCCCCATGCGGGACAGGGTGGCTACACCTTC. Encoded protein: CASSPHAGQGGYTF.

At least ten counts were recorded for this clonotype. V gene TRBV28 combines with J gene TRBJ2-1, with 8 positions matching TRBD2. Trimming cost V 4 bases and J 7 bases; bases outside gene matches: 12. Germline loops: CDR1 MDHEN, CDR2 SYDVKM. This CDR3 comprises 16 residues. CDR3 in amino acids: CASSSPGTRASNEQFF. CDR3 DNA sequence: TGTGCCAGCAGTTCGCCCGGGACTAGAGCATCGAATGAGCAGTTCTTC.

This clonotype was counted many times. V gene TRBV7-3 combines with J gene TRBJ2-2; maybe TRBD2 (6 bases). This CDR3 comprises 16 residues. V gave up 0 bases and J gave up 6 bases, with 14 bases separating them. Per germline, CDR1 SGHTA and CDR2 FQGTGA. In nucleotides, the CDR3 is TGTGCCAGCAGCTTAACGACCCCATGGGGGGCCGGGGAGCTGTTTTTT. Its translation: CASSLTTPWGAGELFF.

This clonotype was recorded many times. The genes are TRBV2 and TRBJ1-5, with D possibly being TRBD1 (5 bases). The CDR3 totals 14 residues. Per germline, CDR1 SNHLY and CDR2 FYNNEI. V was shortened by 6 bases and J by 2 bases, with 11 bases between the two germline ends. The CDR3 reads CASSSGGGNQPQHF. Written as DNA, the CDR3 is TGTGCCAGCAGCTCGGGAGGGGGCAATCAGCCCCAGCATTTT. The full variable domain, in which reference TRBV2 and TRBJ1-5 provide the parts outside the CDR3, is EPEVTQTPSHQVTQMGQEVILRCVPISNHLYFYWYRQILGQKVEFLVSFYNNEISEKSEIFDDQFSVERPDGSNFTLKIRSTKLEDSAMYFCASSSGGGNQPQHFGDGTRLSIL.

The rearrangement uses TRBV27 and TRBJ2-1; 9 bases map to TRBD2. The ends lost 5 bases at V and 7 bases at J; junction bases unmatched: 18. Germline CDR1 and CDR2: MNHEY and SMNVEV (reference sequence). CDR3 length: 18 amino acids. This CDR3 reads CASSANPLAGGPRNEQFF. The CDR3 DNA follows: TGTGCCAGCAGTGCGAACCCTTTGGCGGGAGGGCCAAGGAATGAGCAGTTCTTC.

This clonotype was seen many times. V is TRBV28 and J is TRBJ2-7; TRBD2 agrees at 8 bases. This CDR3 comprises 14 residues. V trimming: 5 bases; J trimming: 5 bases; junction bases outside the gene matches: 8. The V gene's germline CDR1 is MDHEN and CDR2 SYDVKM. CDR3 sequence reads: CASSKSGSSNEQYF. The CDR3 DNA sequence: TGTGCCAGCAGTAAGAGCGGGAGTAGCAACGAGCAGTACTTC. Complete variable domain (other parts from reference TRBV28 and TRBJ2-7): DVKVTQSSRYLVKRTGEKVFLECVQDMDHENMFWYRQDPGLGLRLIYFSYDVKMKEKGDIPEGYSVSREKKERFSLILESASTNQTSMYLCASSKSGSSNEQYFGPGTRLTVT.

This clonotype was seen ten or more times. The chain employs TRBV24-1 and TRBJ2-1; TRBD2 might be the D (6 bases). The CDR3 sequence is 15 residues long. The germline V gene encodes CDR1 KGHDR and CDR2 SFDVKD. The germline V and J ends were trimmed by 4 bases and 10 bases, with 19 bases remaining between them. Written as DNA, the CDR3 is TGTGCCACCAGTGAAGCGAATGGGACTCCATGGGAGCAGTTCTTC. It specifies CATSEANGTPWEQFF.